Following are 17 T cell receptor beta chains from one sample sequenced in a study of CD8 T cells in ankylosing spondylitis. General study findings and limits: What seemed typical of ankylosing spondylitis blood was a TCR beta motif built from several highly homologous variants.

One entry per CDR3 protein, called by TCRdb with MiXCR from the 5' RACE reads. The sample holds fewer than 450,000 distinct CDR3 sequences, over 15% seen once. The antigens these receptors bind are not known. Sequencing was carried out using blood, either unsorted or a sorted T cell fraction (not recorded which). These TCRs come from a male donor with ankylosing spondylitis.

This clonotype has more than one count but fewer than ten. DNA of the CDR3: TGTGCCAGCAGTAAGAAAAGACTAGCGGATACAACCTACAATGAGCAGTTCTTC. This sequence encodes CASSKKRLADTTYNEQFF. J is TRBJ2-1 and V is TRBV6-1, with 9 bases identical to TRBD2. Germline V CDR1 and CDR2: MNHNS, SASEGT. This CDR3 comprises 18 residues. The J segment lost 2 bases and the V segment lost 5 bases, leaving 13 bases of the junction unmatched.

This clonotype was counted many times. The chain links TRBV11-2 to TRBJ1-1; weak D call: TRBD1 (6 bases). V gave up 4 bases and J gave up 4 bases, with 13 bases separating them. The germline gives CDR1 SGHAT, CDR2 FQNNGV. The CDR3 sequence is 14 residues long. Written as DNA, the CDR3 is TGTGCCAGCAGCTGGGACAACCGAGGCACTGAAGCTTTCTTT. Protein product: CASSWDNRGTEAFF.

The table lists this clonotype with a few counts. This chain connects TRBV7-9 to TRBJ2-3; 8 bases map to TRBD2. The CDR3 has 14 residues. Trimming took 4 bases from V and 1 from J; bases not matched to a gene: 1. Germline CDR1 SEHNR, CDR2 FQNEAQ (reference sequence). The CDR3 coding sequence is TGTGCCAGCAGCTGGCGGGAGGGCACAGATACGCAGTATTTT. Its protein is CASSWREGTDTQYF.

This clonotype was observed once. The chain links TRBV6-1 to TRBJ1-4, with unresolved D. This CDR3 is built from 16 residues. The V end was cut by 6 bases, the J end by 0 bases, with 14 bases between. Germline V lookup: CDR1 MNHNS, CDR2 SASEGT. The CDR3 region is CASRELGVATNEKLFF. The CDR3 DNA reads TGTGCCAGCAGAGAGCTCGGAGTGGCAACTAATGAAAAACTGTTTTTT.

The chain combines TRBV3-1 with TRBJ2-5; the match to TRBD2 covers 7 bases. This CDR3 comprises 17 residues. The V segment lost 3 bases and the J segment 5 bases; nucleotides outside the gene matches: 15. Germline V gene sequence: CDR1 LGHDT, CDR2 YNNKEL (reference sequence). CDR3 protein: CASSQDRGGGVQETQYF. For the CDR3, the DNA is TGTGCCAGCAGCCAGGACCGAGGCGGGGGAGTCCAGGAGACCCAGTACTTC.

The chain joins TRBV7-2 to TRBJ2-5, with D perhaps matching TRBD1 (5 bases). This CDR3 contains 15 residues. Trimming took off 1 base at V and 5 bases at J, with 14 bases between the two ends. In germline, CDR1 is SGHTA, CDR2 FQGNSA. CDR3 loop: CASSLGAGIAETQYF. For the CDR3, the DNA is TGTGCCAGCAGCTTAGGGGCAGGGATTGCGGAGACCCAGTACTTC.

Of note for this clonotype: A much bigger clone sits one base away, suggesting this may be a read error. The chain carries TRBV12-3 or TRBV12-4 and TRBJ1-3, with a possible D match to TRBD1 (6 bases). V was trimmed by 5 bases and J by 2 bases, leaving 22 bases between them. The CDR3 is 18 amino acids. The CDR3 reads CASSEGHATLSTGNTIYF. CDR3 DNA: TGTGCCAGCAGTGAGGGACATGCTACCCTTTCTACTGGAAACACCATATATTTT.

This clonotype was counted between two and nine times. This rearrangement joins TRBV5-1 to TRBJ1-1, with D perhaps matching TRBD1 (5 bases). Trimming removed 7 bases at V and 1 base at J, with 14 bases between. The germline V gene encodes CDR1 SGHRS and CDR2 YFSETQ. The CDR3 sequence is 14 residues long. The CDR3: CASRGGTANTEAFF. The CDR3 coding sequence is TGCGCCAGCCGGGGGGGTACAGCGAACACTGAAGCTTTCTTT.

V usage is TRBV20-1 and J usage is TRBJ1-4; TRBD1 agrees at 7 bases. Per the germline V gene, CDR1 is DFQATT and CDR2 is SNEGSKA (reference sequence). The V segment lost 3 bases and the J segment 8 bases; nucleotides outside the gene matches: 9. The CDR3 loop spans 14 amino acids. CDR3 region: CSASQRDRPEKLFF. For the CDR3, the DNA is TGCAGTGCTAGTCAGCGGGACAGACCGGAAAAACTGTTTTTT.

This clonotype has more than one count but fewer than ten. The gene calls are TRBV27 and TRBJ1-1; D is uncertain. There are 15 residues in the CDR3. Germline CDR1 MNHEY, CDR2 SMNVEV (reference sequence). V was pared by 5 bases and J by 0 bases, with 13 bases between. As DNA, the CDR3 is TGTGCCAGCAGTGCCCTCAGGCTCATGAACACTGAAGCTTTCTTT. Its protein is CASSALRLMNTEAFF.

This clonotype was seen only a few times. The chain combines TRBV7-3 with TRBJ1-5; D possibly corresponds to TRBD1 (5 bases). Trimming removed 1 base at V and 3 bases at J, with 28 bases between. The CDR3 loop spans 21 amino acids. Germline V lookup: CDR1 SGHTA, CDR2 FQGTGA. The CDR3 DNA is TGTGCCAGCAGCTTAAAAGCTCTAAAAAAAGTCGTCTGGGGACCCAATCAGCCCCAGCATTTT. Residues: CASSLKALKKVVWGPNQPQHF. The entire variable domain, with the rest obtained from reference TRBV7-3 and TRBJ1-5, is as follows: GAGVSQTPSNKVTEKGKYVELRCDPISGHTALYWYRQSLGQGPEFLIYFQGTGAADDSGLPNDRFFAVRPEGSVSTLKIQRTERGDSAVYLCASSLKALKKVVWGPNQPQHFGDGTRLSIL.

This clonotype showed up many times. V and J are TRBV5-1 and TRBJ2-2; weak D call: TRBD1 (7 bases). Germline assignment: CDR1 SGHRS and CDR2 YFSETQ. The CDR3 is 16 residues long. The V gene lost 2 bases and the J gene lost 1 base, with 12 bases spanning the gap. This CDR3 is CASSLRQGGNTGELFF. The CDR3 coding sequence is TGCGCCAGCAGCTTAAGACAGGGAGGGAACACCGGGGAGCTGTTTTTT.

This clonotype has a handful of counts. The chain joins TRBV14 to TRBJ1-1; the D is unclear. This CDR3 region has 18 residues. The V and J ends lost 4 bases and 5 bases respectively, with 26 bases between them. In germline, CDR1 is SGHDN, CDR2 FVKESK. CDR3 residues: CASSPLYGSTPGWTEAFF. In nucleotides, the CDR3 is TGTGCCAGCAGCCCCCTATACGGATCGACCCCGGGATGGACTGAAGCTTTCTTT.

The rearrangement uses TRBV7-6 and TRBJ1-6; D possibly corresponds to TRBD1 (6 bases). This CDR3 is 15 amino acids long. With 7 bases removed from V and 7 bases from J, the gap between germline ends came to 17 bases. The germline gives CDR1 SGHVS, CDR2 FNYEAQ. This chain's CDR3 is CASKQGSTLNSPLHF. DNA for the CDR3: TGTGCCAGCAAACAGGGCTCTACGTTAAATTCACCCCTCCACTTT.

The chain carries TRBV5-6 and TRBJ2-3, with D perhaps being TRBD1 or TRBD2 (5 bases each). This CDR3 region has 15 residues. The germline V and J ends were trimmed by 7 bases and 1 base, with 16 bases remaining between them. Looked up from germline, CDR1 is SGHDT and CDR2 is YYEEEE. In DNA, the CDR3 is TGTGCCAGCTTTCCGATTCCGGGGCGCACAGATACGCAGTATTTT. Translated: CASFPIPGRTDTQYF. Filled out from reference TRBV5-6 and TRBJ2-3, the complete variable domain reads DAGVTQSPTHLIKTRGQQVTLRCSPKSGHDTVSWYQQALGQGPQFIFQYYEEEERQRGNFPDRFSGHQFPNYSSELNVNALLLGDSALYLCASFPIPGRTDTQYFGPGTRLTVL.

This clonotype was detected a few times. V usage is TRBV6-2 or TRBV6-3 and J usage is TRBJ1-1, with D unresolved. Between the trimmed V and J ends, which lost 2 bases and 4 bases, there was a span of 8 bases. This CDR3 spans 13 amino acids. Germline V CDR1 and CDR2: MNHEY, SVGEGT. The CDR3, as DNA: TGTGCCAGCAGTTACAGGGCCAGCACTGAAGCTTTCTTT. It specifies CASSYRASTEAFF.

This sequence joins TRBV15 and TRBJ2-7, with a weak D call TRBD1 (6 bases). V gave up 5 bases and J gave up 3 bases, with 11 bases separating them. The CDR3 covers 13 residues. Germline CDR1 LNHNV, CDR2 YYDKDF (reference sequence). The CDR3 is CATSPRGFYEQYF. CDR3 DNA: TGTGCCACCAGCCCTAGGGGGTTCTACGAGCAGTACTTC.